A selection of T cell receptor beta chains follows, all from one sample in a study of blood T cell repertoires in COVID-19. Profiled with immunoSEQ multiplex PCR; TCRdb holds only in-frame clones, not every one. In the table there are approximately 330,000 clones, 87% of which are singletons. Input material: peripheral blood. All receptors derive from a man aged 25 to 40 with COVID-19, enrolled during active disease. The CDR3 runs from the conserved cysteine through the conserved F or W. The order of the fields is J gene, D gene, clone size, V gene, CDR3 protein, CDR3 DNA. The D gene is left open where the match is weak. Part of the rows lack a size; the others show once, few, many or a class for expanded clones.

j_gene: TRBJ2-1; d_gene: TRBD1; abundance: .; v_gene: TRBV18; CDR3aa: CASSPLRGPNNEQFF; CDR3nt: TGTGCCAGCTCACCATTAAGGGGGCCTAACAATGAGCAGTTCTTC
j_gene: TRBJ1-5; d_gene: TRBD1; abundance: .; v_gene: TRBV7-2; CDR3aa: CASSLAGGGNQPQHF; CDR3nt: TGTGCCAGCAGCTTAGCAGGGGGCGGCAATCAGCCCCAGCATTTT
j_gene: TRBJ1-2; d_gene: .; abundance: .; v_gene: TRBV29-1; CDR3aa: CSVEGWGAGGYTF; CDR3nt: TGCAGCGTTGAAGGATGGGGAGCGGGCGGCTACACCTTC
j_gene: TRBJ1-6; d_gene: TRBD1; abundance: .; v_gene: TRBV7-8; CDR3aa: CASSLARPGTGVNSPLHF; CDR3nt: TGTGCCAGCAGCTTAGCGAGACCCGGGACAGGGGTTAATTCACCCCTCCACTTT
j_gene: TRBJ2-3; d_gene: TRBD2; abundance: .; v_gene: TRBV5-1; CDR3aa: CASSAALAGDTQYF; CDR3nt: TGCGCCAGCAGCGCGGCGCTAGCGGGAGATACGCAGTATTTT
j_gene: TRBJ2-3; d_gene: TRBD2; abundance: once; v_gene: TRBV6-5; CDR3aa: CASSYSIGGDNTQYF; CDR3nt: TGTGCCAGCAGTTACTCGATTGGGGGGGATAATACGCAGTATTTT
j_gene: TRBJ1-5; d_gene: TRBD1; abundance: .; v_gene: TRBV19; CDR3aa: CASSIPRGRDNSNQPQHF; CDR3nt: TGTGCCAGTAGTATTCCCAGGGGGCGGGATAATAGCAATCAGCCCCAGCATTTT
j_gene: TRBJ1-2; d_gene: .; abundance: few; v_gene: TRBV28; CDR3aa: CASSPSGGGLYGYTF; CDR3nt: TGTGCCAGCAGTCCCTCGGGCGGGGGGCTCTATGGCTACACCTTC
j_gene: TRBJ1-4; d_gene: .; abundance: .; v_gene: TRBV12-3/TRBV12-4; CDR3aa: CASRGTTEKLFF; CDR3nt: TGTGCCAGCAGGGGGACAACTGAAAAACTGTTTTTT
j_gene: TRBJ2-3; d_gene: .; abundance: .; v_gene: TRBV18; CDR3aa: CASSPRLDTQYF; CDR3nt: TGTGCCAGCTCACCACGACTAGATACGCAGTATTTT
j_gene: TRBJ2-7; d_gene: .; abundance: once; v_gene: TRBV20-1; CDR3aa: CSARDYYEQYF; CDR3nt: TGCAGTGCTAGAGATTATTACGAGCAGTACTTC
j_gene: TRBJ1-1; d_gene: TRBD1; abundance: .; v_gene: TRBV7-2; CDR3aa: CASSPHGTGAEAFF; CDR3nt: TGTGCCAGCAGCCCTCATGGGACAGGCGCTGAAGCTTTCTTT
j_gene: TRBJ2-7; d_gene: .; abundance: .; v_gene: TRBV6-5; CDR3aa: CASSPKGGGTYEQYF; CDR3nt: TGTGCCAGCAGTCCCAAGGGAGGGGGGACCTACGAGCAGTACTTC